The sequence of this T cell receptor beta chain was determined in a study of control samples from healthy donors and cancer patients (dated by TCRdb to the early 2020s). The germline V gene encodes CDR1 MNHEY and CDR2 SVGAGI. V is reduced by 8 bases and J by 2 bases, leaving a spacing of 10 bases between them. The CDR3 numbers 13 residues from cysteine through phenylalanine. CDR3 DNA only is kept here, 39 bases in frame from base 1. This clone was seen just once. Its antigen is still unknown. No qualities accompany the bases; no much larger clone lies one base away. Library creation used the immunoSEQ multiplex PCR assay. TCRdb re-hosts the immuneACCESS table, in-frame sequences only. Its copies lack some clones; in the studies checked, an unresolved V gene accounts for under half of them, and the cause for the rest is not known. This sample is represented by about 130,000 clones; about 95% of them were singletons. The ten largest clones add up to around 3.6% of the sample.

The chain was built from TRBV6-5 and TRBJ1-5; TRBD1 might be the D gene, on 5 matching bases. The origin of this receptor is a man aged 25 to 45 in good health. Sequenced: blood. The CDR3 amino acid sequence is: CASVRERNQPQHF. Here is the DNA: TGTGCCAGCGTCAGGGAACGCAATCAGCCCCAGCATTTT.